This is a list of T cell receptor beta chains from one sample in a study of CD8 T cells in ankylosing spondylitis. MiXCR was run by TCRdb on the 5' RACE reads, yielding one entry per CDR3 protein. The sample comprises around 450,000 distinct CDR3 sequences, roughly a quarter of which are singletons, and 0.89% rests with the top ten. The specimen sequenced was blood, either unsorted or a sorted T cell fraction (not recorded which). These TCRs come from a male donor with ankylosing spondylitis. Both conserved end residues are part of each CDR3. D genes are given only for firm matches. For some rows the clone size is stated as once, few or many, or as a class when expanded; others skip it.

DNA: TGCGCCAGCAGCTTCGTAGGAGGGAGGGAAAATGAGCAGTTCTTC; CDR3: CASSFVGGRENEQFF; length: 15; D: TRBD2; V: TRBV5-1; size: few; J: TRBJ2-1
DNA: TGTGCCAGCAGCTTGCAGGGGGACACAGATACGCAGTATTTT; CDR3: CASSLQGDTDTQYF; length: 14; D: TRBD1; V: TRBV7-2; size: many; J: TRBJ2-3
DNA: TGTGCCAGCAGCCAAGGGGCCACCAATCAGCCCCAGCATTTT; CDR3: CASSQGATNQPQHF; length: 14; D: -; V: TRBV3-1; size: few; J: TRBJ1-5
DNA: TGTGCCATCAGCTCCACTAGCGGGAGGGACAATGAGCAGTTCTTC; CDR3: CAISSTSGRDNEQFF; length: 15; D: TRBD2; V: TRBV10-3; size: -; J: TRBJ2-1
DNA: TGCAGCGTTGAAGAACAGGGGGCGGCCGGGGAGCTGTTTTTT; CDR3: CSVEEQGAAGELFF; length: 14; D: TRBD1; V: TRBV29-1; size: -; J: TRBJ2-2
DNA: TGTGCCACCAGCACGAATCTCAACAATGAGCAGTTCTTC; CDR3: CATSTNLNNEQFF; length: 13; D: -; V: TRBV15; size: -; J: TRBJ2-1
DNA: TGCGCCAGCAGCTTGGACAGCTCCTACAATGAGCAGTTCTTC; CDR3: CASSLDSSYNEQFF; length: 14; D: -; V: TRBV5-1; size: many; J: TRBJ2-1
DNA: TGTGCCAGCAGTGCCACAGGTGTCCTTACACAGTTCTTC; CDR3: CASSATGVLTQFF; length: 13; D: -; V: TRBV27; size: few; J: TRBJ2-1
DNA: TGCGCCAGCAGCTTGGAGCTAGGGGCCTATTCACCCCTCCACTTT; CDR3: CASSLELGAYSPLHF; length: 15; D: -; V: TRBV5-1; size: -; J: TRBJ1-6
DNA: TGTGCCAGTAGGAAAAGGGGGCCGGGAAAGGGAATGAACACTGAAGCTTTCTTT; CDR3: CASRKRGPGKGMNTEAFF; length: 18; D: TRBD1; V: TRBV19; size: few; J: TRBJ1-1
DNA: TGTGCCAGCTCCCGTGACAGGGAGATTCCGAACACTGAAGCTTTCTTT; CDR3: CASSRDREIPNTEAFF; length: 16; D: TRBD1; V: TRBV18; size: few; J: TRBJ1-1
DNA: TGTGCCAGCAGCCGCCAATCGAACACTGAAGCTTTCTTT; CDR3: CASSRQSNTEAFF; length: 13; D: -; V: TRBV7-6; size: -; J: TRBJ1-1
DNA: TGCGCCAGCAGCCCGGACAGGGGGCTTGATGAGCAGTACTTC; CDR3: CASSPDRGLDEQYF; length: 14; D: TRBD1; V: TRBV5-1; size: few; J: TRBJ2-7
DNA: TGCAGTGCTAGAGATAGGGGGACCTATGGCTACACCTTC; CDR3: CSARDRGTYGYTF; length: 13; D: -; V: TRBV20-1; size: -; J: TRBJ1-2
DNA: TGCAGTGCTTTTGGAGGGGCGAGCACAGATACGCAGTATTTT; CDR3: CSAFGGASTDTQYF; length: 14; D: -; V: TRBV20-1; size: -; J: TRBJ2-3
DNA: TGTGCCAGCAGCCCCGGGACTAGCGGGAGGAGCTCCTACAATGAGCAGTTCTTC; CDR3: CASSPGTSGRSSYNEQFF; length: 18; D: TRBD2; V: TRBV7-7; size: -; J: TRBJ2-1
DNA: TGCGCCAGCAGTGGACAGGGTCCCGGGGAGCTGTTTTTT; CDR3: CASSGQGPGELFF; length: 13; D: TRBD1; V: TRBV5-1; size: -; J: TRBJ2-2
DNA: TGTGCCAGCAGTGAAGCGCTTCTTAAGGATGAGACCCAGTACTTC; CDR3: CASSEALLKDETQYF; length: 15; D: -; V: TRBV2; size: few; J: TRBJ2-5
DNA: TGTGCCAGCACGCCTACGGAATATTCACCCCTCCACTTT; CDR3: CASTPTEYSPLHF; length: 13; D: -; V: TRBV11-2; size: -; J: TRBJ1-6
DNA: TGTGCCAGCTCACCGACTTCATGGAACTCCTATAATTCACCCCTCCACTTT; CDR3: CASSPTSWNSYNSPLHF; length: 17; D: -; V: TRBV18; size: -; J: TRBJ1-6
DNA: TGTGCCAGCAGTGCTAACCGTCCTTGGGCCAATCAGCCCCAGCATTTT; CDR3: CASSANRPWANQPQHF; length: 16; D: -; V: TRBV2; size: few; J: TRBJ1-5
DNA: TGCAGCGCCAAACCGGGACAGTCGGACACTGAAGCTTTCTTT; CDR3: CSAKPGQSDTEAFF; length: 14; D: TRBD1; V: TRBV29-1; size: -; J: TRBJ1-1
DNA: TGCAGTGCCTCTGGGAGGGGAGGACAGCCCCAGCATTTT; CDR3: CSASGRGGQPQHF; length: 13; D: -; V: TRBV20-1; size: -; J: TRBJ1-5
DNA: TGTGCCAGTAGTATAGGGACTCAAGAGACCCAGTACTTC; CDR3: CASSIGTQETQYF; length: 13; D: -; V: TRBV19; size: -; J: TRBJ2-5
DNA: TGTGCCAGCAGCCTCGGACTAGCGGGGAGTGTCGGGGAGCTGTTTTTT; CDR3: CASSLGLAGSVGELFF; length: 16; D: TRBD2; V: TRBV14; size: few; J: TRBJ2-2
DNA: TGCGCCAGCAGGCTCTCTGCAGGGGAGGAAGCTTTCTTT; CDR3: CASRLSAGEEAFF; length: 13; D: -; V: TRBV5-1; size: -; J: TRBJ1-1
DNA: TGCAGTGCTAGAAGCGGGAGGGCCGTCCTGTCCTACAATGAGCAGTTCTTC; CDR3: CSARSGRAVLSYNEQFF; length: 17; D: TRBD2; V: TRBV20-1; size: -; J: TRBJ2-1
DNA: TGTGCCACCAGAACGTCCGCGGGGAACACTGAAGCTTTCTTT; CDR3: CATRTSAGNTEAFF; length: 14; D: -; V: TRBV24-1; size: -; J: TRBJ1-1
DNA: TGTGCCAGCAGCCTTGGGACAGGGGGGACGGCTTTCTTT; CDR3: CASSLGTGGTAFF; length: 13; D: TRBD1; V: TRBV3-1; size: many; J: TRBJ1-1